What follows describes a single T cell receptor beta chain. Its specific antigen is unknown. Base qualities are not provided; no much larger clone lies one nucleotide away. The library was made by the immunoSEQ multiplex PCR assay. TCRdb stores this immuneACCESS table with in-frame sequences only. Part of the clones is absent; in the studies checked, under half of the shortfall reflects unresolved V genes, and no reason is known for the rest. The sample records tens of thousands of clones, 92% of which are singletons. The ten largest make up approximately 0.21% of the sample. The sample is drawn from a study of T cell changes during pregnancy in multiple sclerosis (dated by TCRdb to about 2019). In the study overall: Changes in the T cell repertoire over the course of pregnancy were examined in this study in women with multiple sclerosis.

Via the germline V gene (reference sequence), CDR1 is SEHNR and CDR2 FQNEAQ. Its CDR3 holds 13 amino acids, cysteine through phenylalanine. The DNA shown is the 39-base CDR3, in frame from base 1. The junction carries 9 bases between V and J, which are trimmed by 1 base and 8 bases respectively. The clonotype comes from a female donor with multiple sclerosis, enrolled in a pregnancy study. The chain is made from TRBV7-9 and TRBJ2-1, and perhaps TRBD2 as D gene, on 6 matching bases. The material was CD4+ T cells from peripheral blood mononuclear cells, obtained in the second trimester of pregnancy. The CDR3 loop reads CASSLVTGDEQFF. The nucleotide sequence is TGTGCCAGCAGCTTAGTGACGGGGGATGAGCAGTTCTTC.